A single TCR beta chain is shown here with its context. This entry is derived from a study of blood T cell repertoires in COVID-19. The wider study: The United States, Italy and Spain supplied acute and convalescent COVID-19 samples. Nucleic acid was either cDNA or gDNA, and it came from T cells, B-cell-depleted T cells, or PBMCs.

The authors' processing: Amplifying reference gene primers gave estimates of nucleated cell counts. Method: immunoSEQ multiplex PCR; TCRdb's copy keeps in-frame clones and lacks some. That table gives V, J and clone size, and the DNA gave D and trimming. The sample yields approximately 150,000 clones, roughly 88% seen once. The length of the CDR3 is 14 residues. Germline assignment: CDR1 MNHEY and CDR2 SMNVEV (reference sequence). V dropped 5 bases and J dropped 1 base, with 11 bases sitting between them. The clonotype was recovered from a man aged 55-75 years with active or convalescent COVID-19. The gene calls are TRBV27 and TRBJ1-1; D remains ambiguous. Sequences were obtained from peripheral blood. DNA of the CDR3: TGTGCCAGCAGTCCTCGGAGGGCGAACACTGAAGCTTTCTTT. Its translation: CASSPRRANTEAFF.